Presented here are 8 T cell receptor beta chains from one specimen sequenced in a study of response to subunit inactivated influenza vaccine. TCRdb analysed the RT-PCR reads with MiXCR anew, one entry per CDR3 protein. The sample has over 750,000 distinct CDR3 sequences, 21% seen once. Sequences were derived from PBMCs from blood, sampled 5 days after vaccination. The receptors originated from a man aged 50-59 years who received an inactivated influenza vaccine.

This clonotype was observed a handful of times. The CDR3 is CASSQDSTETYNEQFF. The CDR3 coding sequence is TGTGCCAGCAGCCAAGATTCCACAGAAACATACAATGAGCAGTTCTTC. The chain carries TRBV4-2 and TRBJ2-1; D unclear. There are 16 residues in the CDR3. V shed 0 bases and J shed 4 bases, with 13 bases lying between them. The germline V gene encodes CDR1 LGHNA and CDR2 YNFKEQ.

V gene TRBV5-6 combines with J gene TRBJ2-5; D not resolved. V gave up 0 bases and J gave up 4 bases, with 25 bases separating them. Per the germline V gene, CDR1 is SGHDT and CDR2 is YYEEEE. The length of the CDR3 is 19 residues. CDR3 amino acids: CASSLGFLEVYGSSETQYF. CDR3 in DNA: TGTGCCAGCAGCTTGGGATTTCTCGAAGTCTATGGCAGTTCAGAGACCCAGTACTTC.

The rearrangement joins TRBV4-2 to TRBJ1-1, with TRBD1 matching over 9 bases. There are 15 residues in the CDR3. In germline, CDR1 is LGHNA, CDR2 YNFKEQ. After removal of 1 base from V and 7 bases from J, the junction contained 7 bases not matched to a gene. CDR3 in amino acids: CASSQARDREGEAFF. Here the CDR3 DNA reads TGTGCCAGCAGCCAAGCCCGGGACAGGGAGGGTGAAGCTTTCTTT.

The CDR3 DNA reads as TGTGCCTGGGGAAAACAGGGGGCCACTGAAGCTTTCTTT. This gives the protein CAWGKQGATEAFF. The chain combines TRBV30 with TRBJ1-1, with TRBD1 identical over 9 bases. The CDR3 is made up of 13 amino acids. Unmatched junction bases numbered 5, after V lost 5 bases and J lost 4 bases. Germline values: CDR1 GTSNPN, CDR2 SVGIG (reference sequence).

The rearrangement joins TRBV7-8 to TRBJ2-3; D remains ambiguous. The V gene's germline CDR1 is SGHVS and CDR2 FQNEAQ. Trimming took off 1 base at V and 0 bases at J, with 14 bases between the two ends. This CDR3 region has 17 residues. The CDR3 spells CASSLEKTPSSTDTQYF. Written as DNA, the CDR3 is TGTGCCAGCAGCTTAGAGAAGACCCCATCCAGCACAGATACGCAGTATTTT.

This clonotype was recorded a few times. The V and J genes are TRBV10-3 and TRBJ1-2, with TRBD1 identical over 7 bases. CDR3 length: 13 amino acids. CDR1 is ENHRY, CDR2 SYGVKD, per germline. V lost 0 bases, J lost 13 bases, and 8 bases stayed unmatched. The CDR3 region is CAISESEGASTTF. The CDR3 DNA reads as TGTGCCATCAGTGAGTCAGAGGGGGCCAGCACCACCTTC.

This rearrangement joins TRBV4-1 to TRBJ2-2, with TRBD1 matching over 8 bases. Trimming at V came to 0 bases and at J to 4 bases, leaving 10 bases not matched to a gene. CDR1 and CDR2 from the germline V gene are MGHRA and YSYEKL. The CDR3 consists of 18 residues. CDR3 nucleotide sequence: TGCGCCAGCAGCCAAGATCTTTTTCAGGGGGCCGTCACCGGGGAGCTGTTTTTT. Translated, it gives CASSQDLFQGAVTGELFF.

This sequence joins TRBV12-3 or TRBV12-4 and TRBJ2-1, with D uncertain. The V end lost 5 bases, the J end lost 7 bases, and 15 bases lay between the germline ends. This CDR3 has 14 amino acids. The CDR3 sequence is CASSTSKGPNEQFF. The CDR3 nucleotides read TGTGCCAGCAGTACTTCCAAAGGTCCAAATGAGCAGTTCTTC.